The clone carrying this T cell receptor (beta chain) came up once. This entry belongs to a study of T cell changes during pregnancy in multiple sclerosis. The table came from immunoSEQ multiplex PCR; TCRdb's copy has only in-frame clones and leaves some out. The sample holds tens of thousands of clones, about 90% seen once. Germline CDR1 and CDR2: SGHTA and FQGNSA. The CDR3 contains 14 residues. V lost 5 bases and J lost 5; bases outside the gene matches: 3. The sequencing here drew on peripheral blood, taken in the second trimester of pregnancy. The J gene is TRBJ2-7, the V gene TRBV7-2, with TRBD2 matching 13 bases. This sequence was found in a female donor with multiple sclerosis, enrolled in a pregnancy study. The DNA for the CDR3 is TGTGCCAGCAGCCGTGGACTAGCGGGGGACGAGCAGTACTTC. Amino acid sequence: CASSRGLAGDEQYF.